This T cell receptor (beta chain) stems from a study of beta chain features in type 1 diabetes. Overall study context: Similarity in age, gender and cell yields was seen between patients and healthy donors. Study outcomes and limitations: Type 1 diabetes patients showed a moderate but significant shortening of TCRB CDR3s in all four CD4+ subsets. The similarity of naive, central memory and Treg TCRB repertoires appeared greater among patients than among healthy donors.

Sequenced material consisted of expressed TCRB transcripts (all of the isolated RNA was reverse transcribed). Deep immunoSEQ sequencing covered naive, central memory and regulatory T cell samples. Libraries were prepared by immunoSEQ multiplex PCR; TCRdb keeps only in-frame clonotypes and omits some of them. The profile shows 200,000 to 300,000 clones, 20% of them singletons. With respect to this clone: Its antigen is undetermined.

The CDR3 has 15 amino acids. The V gene end was trimmed by 0 bases and the J gene end by 3 bases; junction bases not matched to a gene: 5. CDR1 is GTSNPN, CDR2 SVGIG, per germline (reference sequence). This sequence joins TRBV30 and TRBJ2-5, with 9 nucleotides matching TRBD1. Source material: naive CD4+ T cells from blood. This clonotype was sampled from a woman in her 40s with type 1 diabetes. Written as DNA, the CDR3 is TGTGCCTGGAGTGTACGGGGGACAGGGAAAGAGACCCAGTACTTC. It codes for CAWSVRGTGKETQYF.